The subject of this entry is one TCR beta chain. The data belong to a study of CD8 T cells in Susac syndrome. Reverse transcription of roughly 0.5 to 1 ug RNA used random hexamers. One entry per CDR3 protein, called by TCRdb with MiXCR from the immunoSEQ multiplex PCR reads. The sample yields about 73,000 distinct CDR3 sequences, 85% to 95% seen once. From germline, CDR1 is MNHNS and CDR2 SASEGT. The CDR3 runs to 16 residues. V gave up 6 bases and J gave up 2 bases, with 18 bases separating them. The sample comprised CD8+ T cells from PBMCs. The chain combines TRBV6-1 with TRBJ2-3, with D possibly being TRBD2 (6 bases). The sequence came from a human donor with multiple sclerosis. The chain's CDR3 is CASSLLGDSFTDTQYF. The CDR3 coding sequence is TGTGCCAGCAGCCTATTAGGGGACTCCTTCACAGATACGCAGTATTTT.